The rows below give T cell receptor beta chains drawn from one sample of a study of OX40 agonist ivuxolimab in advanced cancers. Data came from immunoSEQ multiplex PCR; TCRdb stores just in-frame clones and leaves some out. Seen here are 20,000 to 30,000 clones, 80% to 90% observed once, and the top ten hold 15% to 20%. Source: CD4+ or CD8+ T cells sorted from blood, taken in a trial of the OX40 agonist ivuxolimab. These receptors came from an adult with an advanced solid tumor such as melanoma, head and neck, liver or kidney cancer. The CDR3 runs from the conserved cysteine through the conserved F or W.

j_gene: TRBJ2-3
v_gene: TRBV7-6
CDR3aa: CASSLGAGWADTQYF

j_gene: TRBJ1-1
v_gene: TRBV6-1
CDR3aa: CASSEEILDTEAFF

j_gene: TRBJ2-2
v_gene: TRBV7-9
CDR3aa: CASSLPAEQGPTGELFF

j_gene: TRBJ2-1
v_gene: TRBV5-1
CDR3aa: CASFAPGLAYHNEQFF

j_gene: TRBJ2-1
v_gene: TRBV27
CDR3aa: CASSLVLAGGYNEQFF

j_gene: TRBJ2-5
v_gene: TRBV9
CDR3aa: CASSVTGGPETQYF

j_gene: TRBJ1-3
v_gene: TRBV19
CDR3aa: CASSIDSAGSGNTIYF

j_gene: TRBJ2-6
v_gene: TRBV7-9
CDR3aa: CASSSSYTGANVLTF

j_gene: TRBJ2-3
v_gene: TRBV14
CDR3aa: CASSQDPAGRTDTQYF

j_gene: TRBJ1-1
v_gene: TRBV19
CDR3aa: CASSIRVTGRNTEAFF

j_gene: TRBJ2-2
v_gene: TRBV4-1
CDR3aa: CASSQPGHPNTGELFF

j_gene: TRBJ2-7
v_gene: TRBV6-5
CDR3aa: CASSYSGTLSSYEQYF

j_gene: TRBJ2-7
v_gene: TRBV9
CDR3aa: CASSPGLAGGGWSSYEQYF

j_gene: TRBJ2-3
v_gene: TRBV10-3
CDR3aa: CAISEGGQGDFTDTQYF

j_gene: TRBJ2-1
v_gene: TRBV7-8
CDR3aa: CASNLGGTYNEQFF

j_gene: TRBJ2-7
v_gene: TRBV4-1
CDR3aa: CASSPFPERVYYEQYF

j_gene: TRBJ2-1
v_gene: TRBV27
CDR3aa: CASSNMHSYNEQFF

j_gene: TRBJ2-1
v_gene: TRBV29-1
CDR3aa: CSVDGSGSKVEQFF

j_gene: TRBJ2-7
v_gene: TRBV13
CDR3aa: CASSLEGSRSYEQYF

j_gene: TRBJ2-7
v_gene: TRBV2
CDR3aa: CASSKQGEEQYF

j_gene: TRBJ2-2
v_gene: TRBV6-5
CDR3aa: CASSYGGAGELFF

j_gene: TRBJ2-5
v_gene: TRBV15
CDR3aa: CATRERVRETQYF

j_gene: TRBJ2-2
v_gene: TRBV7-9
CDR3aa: CASSLGGAGELFF

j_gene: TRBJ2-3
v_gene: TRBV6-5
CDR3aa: CASYTGDTQYF

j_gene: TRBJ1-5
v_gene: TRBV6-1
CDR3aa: CASSSGYSNQPQHF

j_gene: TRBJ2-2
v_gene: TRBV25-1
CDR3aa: CASRDRAGELFF

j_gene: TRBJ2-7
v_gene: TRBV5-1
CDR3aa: CASSLSDIAIYEQYF

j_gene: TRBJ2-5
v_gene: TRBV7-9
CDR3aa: CASGQVLGETQYF

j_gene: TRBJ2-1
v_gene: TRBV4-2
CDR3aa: CASSPRLAGYNEQFF

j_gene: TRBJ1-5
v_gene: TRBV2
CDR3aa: CASSPQGAGNQPQHF

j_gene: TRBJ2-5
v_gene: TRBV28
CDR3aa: CASSLDGVQETQYF

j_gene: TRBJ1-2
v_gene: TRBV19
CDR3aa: CASSIGRASGYGYTF

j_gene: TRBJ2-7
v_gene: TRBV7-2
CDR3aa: CASSLDRASYEQYF

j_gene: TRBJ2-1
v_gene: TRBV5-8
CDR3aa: CASSHSGAYNEQFF

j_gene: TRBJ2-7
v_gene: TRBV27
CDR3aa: CASSPSNLFYEQYF

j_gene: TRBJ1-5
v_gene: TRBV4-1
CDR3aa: CASSRGQGFQPQHF

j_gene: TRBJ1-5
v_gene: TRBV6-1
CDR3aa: CASSEIASNQPQHF

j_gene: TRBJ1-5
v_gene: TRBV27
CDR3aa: CASSSPPGGPQHF

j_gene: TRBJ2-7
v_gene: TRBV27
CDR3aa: CASSYSRGVSYEQYF

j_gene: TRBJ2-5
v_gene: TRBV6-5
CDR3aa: CASSGRTGGGETQYF

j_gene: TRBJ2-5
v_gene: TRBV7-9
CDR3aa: CASSGVAWETQYF

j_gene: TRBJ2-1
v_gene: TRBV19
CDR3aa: CASSELPSYNEQFF

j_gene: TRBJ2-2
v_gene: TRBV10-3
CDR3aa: CASRSDGELFF

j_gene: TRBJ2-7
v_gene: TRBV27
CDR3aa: CASSPQISYEQYF

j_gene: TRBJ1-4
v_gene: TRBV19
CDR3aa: CASSTTGLAGNEKLFF

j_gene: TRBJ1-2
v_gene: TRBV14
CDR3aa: CASSQFDRADYGYTF

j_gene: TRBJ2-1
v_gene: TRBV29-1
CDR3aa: CSVDWADVYNEQFF

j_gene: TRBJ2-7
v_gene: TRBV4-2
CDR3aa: CASRTIAGVSYEQYF

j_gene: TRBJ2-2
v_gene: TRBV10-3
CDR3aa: CAISYSERENTGELFF

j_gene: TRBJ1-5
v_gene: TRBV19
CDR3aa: CASPLRQYQPQHF

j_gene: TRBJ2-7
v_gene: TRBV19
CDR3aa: CASSIWDRGTYEQYF

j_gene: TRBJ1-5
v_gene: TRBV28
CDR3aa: CASSPSPGQGRGSGNQPQHF

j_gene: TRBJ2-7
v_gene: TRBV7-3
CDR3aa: CASSSDRGYEQYF

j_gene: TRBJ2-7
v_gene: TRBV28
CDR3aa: CASSLLAAVSYEQYF

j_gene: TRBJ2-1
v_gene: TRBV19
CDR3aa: CASSSSSGSSYNEQFF

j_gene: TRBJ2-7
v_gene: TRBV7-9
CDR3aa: CASSRGDSYEQYF

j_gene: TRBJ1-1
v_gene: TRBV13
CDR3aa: CASSQRWGPLTEAFF